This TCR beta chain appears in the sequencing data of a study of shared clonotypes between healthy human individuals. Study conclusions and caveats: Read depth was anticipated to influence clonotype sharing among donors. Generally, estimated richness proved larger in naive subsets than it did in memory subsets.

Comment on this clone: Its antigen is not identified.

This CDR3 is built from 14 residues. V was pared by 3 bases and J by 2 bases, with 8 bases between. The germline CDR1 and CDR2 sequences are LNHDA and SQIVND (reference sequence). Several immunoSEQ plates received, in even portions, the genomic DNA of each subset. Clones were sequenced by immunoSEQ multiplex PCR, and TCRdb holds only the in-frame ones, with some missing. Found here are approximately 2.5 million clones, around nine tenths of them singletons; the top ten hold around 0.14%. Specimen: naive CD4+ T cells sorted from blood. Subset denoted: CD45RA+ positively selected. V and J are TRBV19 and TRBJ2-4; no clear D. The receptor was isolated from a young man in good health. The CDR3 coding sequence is TGTGCCAGTAGTATGACAAGCCCCAAAAACATTCAGTACTTC. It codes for CASSMTSPKNIQYF.